The 7 T cell receptor beta chains reported below all come from one sample, sequenced in a study of cytomegalovirus exposure and HLA in healthy donors. PCR was performed using 60 Vbeta and 13 Jbeta primers. Libraries were prepared by immunoSEQ multiplex PCR; TCRdb keeps only in-frame clonotypes and omits some of them. The repertoire holds some 140,000 clones, roughly four fifths seen once, with 1.5% to 2% in the top ten. Sequencing was done on a sample of PBMCs. The origin of the receptors is a female donor in good health and CMV-seropositive.

This clone was picked up a small number of times. The chain carries TRBV5-6 and TRBJ2-7; D perhaps matches TRBD2 (5 bases). Germline CDR1 SGHDT, CDR2 YYEEEE. The CDR3 runs to 14 residues. The ends were cut back, 4 bases at V and 0 bases at J, with 11 bases in the middle. The CDR3 region has the DNA TGTGCCAGCAGCCCCGTTGGGAGCTCCTACGAGCAGTACTTC. This codes for CASSPVGSSYEQYF.

The V gene is TRBV6-1, the J gene TRBJ2-5; D not certain. The DNA matches TRBJ2-7 better at its end, which makes the J call doubtful. CDR1 and CDR2 from the germline V gene are MNHNS and SASEGT. This CDR3 contains 15 residues. CDR3 amino acids: CASSEGAGNPYEQYF. CDR3 nucleotide sequence: TGTGCCAGCAGTGAAGGGGCAGGCAACCCCTACGAGCAGTACTTC.

The gene calls are TRBV6-6 and TRBJ2-5, with 10 bases lining up with TRBD1. Matching the DNA end better, TRBJ2-7 makes the J call doubtful. CDR1 is MNHNY, CDR2 SVGAGI, per germline (reference sequence). CDR3 length equals 15 residues. The DNA of the CDR3 is TGTGCCAGCCACCCTAGACAGGGGGCTTCCTACGAGCAGTACTTC. It specifies CASHPRQGASYEQYF.

J is TRBJ1-4 and V is TRBV28, with 9 bases lining up with TRBD1. CDR3 length: 15 residues. J lost 3 bases, V lost 5 bases, and 4 bases had no gene match. Germline CDR1 reads MDHEN; CDR2 reads SYDVKM. The CDR3 DNA reads as TGTGCCAGCAGTGAACAGGGGGCTGCTAATGAAAAACTGTTTTTT. Protein product: CASSEQGAANEKLFF.

In its sample, this clone was seen a few times. V and J are TRBV5-1 and TRBJ1-2, with a possible D match to TRBD1 (6 bases). The CDR3 totals 14 residues. Per germline, CDR1 SGHRS and CDR2 YFSETQ. The ends were cut back, 1 base at V and 3 bases at J, with 10 bases in the middle. The CDR3 protein is CASSLQGPDYGYTF. The CDR3 DNA is TGCGCCAGCAGCTTGCAGGGGCCTGACTATGGCTACACCTTC.

This chain links TRBV7-9 with TRBJ1-2; 7 nucleotides match TRBD1. CDR3 length: 15 amino acids. Germline V gene lookup returns CDR1 SEHNR and CDR2 FQNEAQ (reference sequence). V gave up 1 base and J gave up 7 bases; unmatched junction bases: 9. The CDR3 region has the DNA TGTGCCAGCAGCTTAGTTCACGACAGGGATTCTGGCTACACCTTC. It encodes CASSLVHDRDSGYTF.

The J gene is TRBJ1-1, the V gene TRBV7-9, with 7 bases aligning to TRBD1. The germline CDR1 and CDR2 sequences are SEHNR and FQNEAQ (reference sequence). The CDR3 extends over 12 amino acids. V lost 4 bases to trimming and J lost 9 bases; unmatched junction nucleotides: 5. Here the CDR3 reads CASSSGDSQAFF. The DNA of the CDR3 is TGTGCCAGCAGCTCGGGGGACAGCCAAGCTTTCTTT.